This paragraph reports one T cell receptor (beta chain). Its cognate antigen is unknown. The CDR3 loop spans 16 amino acids. Germline CDR1 and CDR2: SGHNT and YYREEE (reference sequence). The V and J ends lost 3 bases and 1 base respectively, with 16 bases between them. The data were obtained in a study of cytomegalovirus exposure and HLA in healthy donors. General observations from the study: The study labeled approximately 150 TCR beta chains cytomegalovirus-associated.

Primers: 60 Vbeta forward and 13 Jbeta reverse. Clones were sequenced by immunoSEQ multiplex PCR, and TCRdb holds only the in-frame ones, with some missing. Here the sample table reports 180,000 or so clones. Sequenced: PBMCs. This TCR derives from a boy between 5 and 17 years old in good health and CMV-seronegative. This rearrangement joins TRBV5-4 to TRBJ2-5, with a weak D call TRBD1 (6 bases). CDR3 region: CASSSGLRGSQETQYF. The DNA for the CDR3 is TGTGCCAGCAGCTCCGGACTGAGGGGGAGCCAAGAGACCCAGTACTTC.